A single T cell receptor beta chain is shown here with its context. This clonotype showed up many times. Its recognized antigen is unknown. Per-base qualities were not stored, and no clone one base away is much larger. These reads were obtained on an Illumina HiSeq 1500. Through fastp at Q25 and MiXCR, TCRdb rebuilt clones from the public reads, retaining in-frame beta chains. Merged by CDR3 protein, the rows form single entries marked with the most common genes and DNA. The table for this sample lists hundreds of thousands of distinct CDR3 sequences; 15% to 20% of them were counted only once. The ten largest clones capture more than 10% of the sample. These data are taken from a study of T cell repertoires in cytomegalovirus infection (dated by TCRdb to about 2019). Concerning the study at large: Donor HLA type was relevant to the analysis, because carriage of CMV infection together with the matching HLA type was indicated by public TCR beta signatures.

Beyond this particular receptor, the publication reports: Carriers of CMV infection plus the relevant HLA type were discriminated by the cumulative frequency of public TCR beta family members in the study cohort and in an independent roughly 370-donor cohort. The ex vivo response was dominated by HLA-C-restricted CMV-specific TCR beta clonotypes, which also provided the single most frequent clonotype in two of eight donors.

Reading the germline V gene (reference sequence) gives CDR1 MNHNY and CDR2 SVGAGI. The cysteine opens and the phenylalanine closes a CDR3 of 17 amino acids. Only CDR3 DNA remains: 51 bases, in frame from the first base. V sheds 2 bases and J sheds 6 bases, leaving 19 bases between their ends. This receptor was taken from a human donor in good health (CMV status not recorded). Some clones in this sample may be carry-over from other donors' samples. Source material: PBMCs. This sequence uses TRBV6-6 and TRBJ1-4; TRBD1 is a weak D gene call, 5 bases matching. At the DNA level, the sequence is TGTGCCAGCAGTTACCCTAACCTGGGACTAGCCGATGAAAAACTGTTTTTT. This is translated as CASSYPNLGLADEKLFF.